The 23 T cell receptor beta chains below were found in one sample sequenced in a study of cytomegalovirus exposure and HLA in healthy donors (dated by TCRdb to 2016 to 2017). The library came from the immunoSEQ multiplex PCR assay. The multiplex PCR relied on a mix of 60 forward primers for TCR Vbeta segments and 13 reverse primers for TCR Jbeta segments. Entries here come from immuneACCESS through TCRdb and include only in-frame sequences with V and J called. Some clones fail to appear in such tables; in the studies checked, an unresolved V gene covers under half of the shortfall, and the cause of the remainder is unknown. The sample has about 65,000 clones on record, roughly 75% of them singletons. The ten largest clones add up to approximately 4.3% of the sample. The sequenced material came from PBMCs. Receptors originate from a woman between 25 and 40 years old in good health and CMV-seronegative.

The chain combines TRBV9 with TRBJ1-2; 11 bases line up with TRBD1. Per germline, CDR1 SGDLS and CDR2 YYNGEE. The length of the CDR3 is 15 residues. The J segment lost 4 bases and the V segment lost 4 bases, leaving 6 bases of the junction unmatched. CDR3 sequence (DNA): TGTGCCAGCAGCCCTGGGACAGGGGGTTCCTATGGCTACACCTTC. Protein product: CASSPGTGGSYGYTF.

The rearrangement links TRBV14 to TRBJ1-2; maybe TRBD1 (5 bases). Trimming stripped 0 bases from V and 5 bases from J, with 13 bases between. The CDR3 spans 15 residues. The germline V gene encodes CDR1 SGHDN and CDR2 FVKESK. CDR3 residues: CASSQEMGEVYGYTF. The CDR3 DNA reads as TGTGCCAGCAGCCAAGAAATGGGGGAGGTTTATGGCTACACCTTC.

The chain couples TRBV7-9 to TRBJ2-7; TRBD1 is a possible D gene (8 bases). This CDR3 has 17 amino acids. The germline gives CDR1 SEHNR, CDR2 FQNEAQ (reference sequence). Trimming cost V 2 bases and J 0 bases, with 17 bases left between them. CDR3 loop: CASSLPPQGGLSYEQYF. CDR3 coding DNA: TGTGCCAGCAGCTTACCCCCACAGGGGGGGCTCTCCTACGAGCAGTACTTC. Using reference TRBV7-9 and TRBJ2-7 for the parts outside the CDR3, the full variable domain is DTGVSQNPRHKITKRGQNVTFRCDPISEHNRLYWYRQTLGQGPEFLTYFQNEAQLEKSRLLSDRFSAERPKGSFSTLEIQRTEQGDSAMYLCASSLPPQGGLSYEQYFGPGTRLTVT.

This chain links TRBV6-1 with TRBJ1-6; a weak D match, TRBD1 (6 bases). This CDR3 comprises 15 residues. Per the germline V gene, CDR1 is MNHNS and CDR2 is SASEGT. V lost 3 bases, J lost 9 bases, and 15 bases lay in between. The CDR3 sequence: CASSEAGALGSPLHF. In DNA form, the CDR3 reads TGTGCCAGCAGTGAGGCAGGGGCTTTGGGTTCACCCCTCCACTTT.

The genes are TRBV28 and TRBJ2-7; the match to TRBD2 covers 13 bases. Per germline, CDR1 MDHEN and CDR2 SYDVKM. V shed 5 bases and J 2 bases; nucleotides not matched to a gene: 3. The CDR3 totals 15 residues. The CDR3 spells CASSHGLAGAYEQYF. The CDR3 region has the DNA TGTGCCAGCAGTCACGGACTAGCGGGGGCCTACGAGCAGTACTTC.

The chain is built from TRBV6-5 and TRBJ2-2; tentatively, D is TRBD1 (5 bases). Trimming took off 7 bases at V and 6 bases at J, with 15 bases between the two ends. The CDR3 covers 14 residues. Germline V lookup: CDR1 MNHEY, CDR2 SVGAGI. CDR3 in DNA: TGTGCCAGCATTTCCGTTACAGGACCCGGGGAGCTGTTTTTT. It codes for CASISVTGPGELFF.

The chain couples TRBV7-9 to TRBJ1-5, with 8 bases aligning to TRBD1. This CDR3 is 14 amino acids long. The J segment lost 6 bases and the V segment lost 2 bases, leaving 3 bases of the junction unmatched. Germline lookup yields CDR1 SEHNR and CDR2 FQNEAQ (reference sequence). This CDR3 reads CASSLQGAVQPQHF. The CDR3 nucleotides are TGTGCCAGCAGCTTACAGGGGGCGGTTCAGCCCCAGCATTTT.

The V and J genes are TRBV7-8 and TRBJ2-5, with a possible D match to TRBD2 (6 bases). The CDR3 sequence is 13 residues long. V gave up 5 bases and J gave up 5 bases, with 12 bases separating them. From germline, CDR1 is SGHVS and CDR2 FQNEAQ. CDR3: CASSRDRGETQYF. The CDR3 DNA reads TGTGCCAGCAGCCGGGACCGGGGGGAGACCCAGTACTTC.

The rearrangement links TRBV9 to TRBJ2-5, with 7 bases that match TRBD2. Germline trimming cut 3 bases from V and 5 bases from J; bases unmatched to any gene: 7. The length of the CDR3 is 14 residues. Germline assignment: CDR1 SGDLS and CDR2 YYNGEE. The CDR3 sequence is CASSARERVETQYF. The CDR3 nucleotides read TGTGCCAGCAGCGCGCGGGAGCGCGTGGAGACCCAGTACTTC.

This chain connects TRBV9 to TRBJ1-1, with a weak D call TRBD1 (5 bases). CDR3 size: 12 residues. The V gene's germline CDR1 is SGDLS and CDR2 YYNGEE. Trimming took 7 bases from V and 0 from J, leaving 7 bases between them. In DNA, the CDR3 is TGTGCCAGCGAAGGGGTGAACACTGAAGCTTTCTTT. Translated: CASEGVNTEAFF.

Only a few counts were recorded for this clone. The V and J genes are TRBV6-5 and TRBJ1-5; possible D gene TRBD1, 5 bases. CDR3 length equals 15 residues. Germline V gene data show CDR1 as MNHEY and CDR2 as SVGAGI. V lost 5 bases and J lost 2, with 13 bases in between. CDR3 nucleotide sequence: TGTGCCAGCAGTCCGCAGGGTTTCGGCAATCAGCCCCAGCATTTT. It yields the protein CASSPQGFGNQPQHF.

CDR3: CASSQTGVNTEAFF. CDR3 bases: TGTGCCAGCAGCCAGACAGGGGTGAACACTGAAGCTTTCTTT. V gene TRBV7-9 combines with J gene TRBJ1-1; 8 positions match TRBD1. V lost 5 bases, J lost 0 bases, and 2 bases stayed unmatched. The CDR3 runs 14 residues. Germline V gene sequence: CDR1 SEHNR, CDR2 FQNEAQ (reference sequence).

The chain links TRBV11-3 to TRBJ2-7, with TRBD1 matching over 8 bases. Trimming took 6 bases from V and 2 from J; bases not matched to a gene: 6. CDR3 length: 14 residues. Germline V gene data show CDR1 as SGHNT and CDR2 as YENEEA. CDR3 protein: CASSHGQGPYEQYF. Written as DNA, the CDR3 is TGTGCCAGCAGTCACGGACAGGGTCCCTACGAGCAGTACTTC.

This sequence joins TRBV4-1 and TRBJ2-7; 8 nucleotides match TRBD1. The CDR3 is made up of 15 amino acids. CDR1 and CDR2 from the germline V gene are MGHRA and YSYEKL. After removal of 1 base from V and 5 bases from J, the junction contained 7 bases not matched to a gene. The CDR3 protein is CASSQVGTGGNEQYF. CDR3 bases: TGCGCCAGCAGCCAAGTCGGGACAGGTGGAAACGAGCAGTACTTC.

The chain combines TRBV7-2 with TRBJ1-4; TRBD1 might be the D (5 bases). V shed 5 bases and J shed 6 bases, with 19 bases lying between them. The CDR3 spans 16 residues. CDR1 and CDR2 (germline): SGHTA, FQGNSA. The CDR3 nucleotides read TGTGCCAGCAGCCTTCGACAGAGTGGACCTTATGAAAAACTGTTTTTT. Protein sequence: CASSLRQSGPYEKLFF.

The chain carries TRBV10-3 and TRBJ2-2; 11 bases align to TRBD2. The CDR3 extends over 18 amino acids. J lost 4 bases, V lost 3 bases, and 10 bases had no gene match. Germline V CDR1 and CDR2: ENHRY, SYGVKD. CDR3 in amino acids: CAISDPTSGAAGTGELFF. The CDR3 DNA reads as TGTGCCATCAGTGACCCGACTAGCGGGGCGGCGGGCACCGGGGAGCTGTTTTTT.

CDR3 amino acids: CFAAMNTEAFF. In DNA, the CDR3 is TGTTTCGCGGCGATGAACACTGAAGCTTTCTTT. The chain has TRBV5-3 and TRBJ1-1, with D unresolved. TRBV5-3 is recorded as an ORF, its role being uncertain. The CDR3 has 11 amino acids.

This clone occurred once. The genes are TRBV10-1 and TRBJ2-3; 9 bases are a match to TRBD2. The CDR3 totals 15 residues. V shed 3 bases and J 1 base; nucleotides not matched to a gene: 2. From germline, CDR1 is WNHNN and CDR2 SYGVQD (reference sequence). CDR3 nucleotide sequence: TGCGCCAGCAGTGATAGCGGGAGCGGCACAGATACGCAGTATTTT. Its translation is CASSDSGSGTDTQYF.

The V gene is TRBV29-1, the J gene TRBJ1-1; 7 bases are a match to TRBD1. Germline CDR1 SQVTM, CDR2 ANQGSEA. The CDR3 sequence is 14 residues long. The J segment lost 1 base and the V segment lost 4 bases, leaving 6 bases of the junction unmatched. The CDR3 nucleotides are TGCAGCGTTGGCCGGACAGGCAGGAACACTGAAGCTTTCTTT. Protein product: CSVGRTGRNTEAFF.

This chain connects TRBV5-1 to TRBJ2-5; TRBD2 matches 8 bases. CDR1 is SGHRS, CDR2 YFSETQ, per germline. This CDR3 contains 15 residues. V shed 0 bases, J shed 4 bases, and the junction held 5 bases outside the gene matches. CDR3 nucleotide sequence: TGCGCCAGCAGCTTGGTAGCGGGATCCCCAGAGACCCAGTACTTC. Encoded protein: CASSLVAGSPETQYF.

This chain uses TRBV14 with TRBJ2-1; a possible D gene is TRBD2 (7 bases). V shed 2 bases and J shed 6 bases, with 14 bases lying between them. The germline V gene has CDR1 SGHDN and CDR2 FVKESK. This CDR3 has 15 amino acids. The CDR3 DNA follows: TGTGCCAGCAGCCAAAGAAGGGGGGGACCCAATGAGCAGTTCTTC. Translating it yields CASSQRRGGPNEQFF.

V is TRBV4-1 and J is TRBJ1-2; D perhaps matches TRBD1 (6 bases). Germline CDR1 reads MGHRA; CDR2 reads YSYEKL. The CDR3 is 16 residues long. Trimming took off 0 bases at V and 4 bases at J, with 15 bases between the two ends. The CDR3 protein is CASSQDPRGAAYGYTF. CDR3 bases: TGCGCCAGCAGCCAAGATCCCCGGGGGGCGGCCTATGGCTACACCTTC.

This rearrangement joins TRBV29-1 to TRBJ2-2, with D possibly being TRBD2 (6 bases). Germline assignment: CDR1 SQVTM and CDR2 ANQGSEA. The CDR3 is 13 residues long. V was trimmed by 3 bases and J by 5 bases, leaving 10 bases between them. Here the CDR3 DNA reads TGCAGCGTTGACGCGGGATCTACCGGGGAGCTGTTTTTT. It codes for CSVDAGSTGELFF.